Below, 24 T cell receptor beta chains from the same sample are listed, as sequenced in a study of identical twins. MiXCR, run by TCRdb on the 5' RACE reads, gives a single entry per CDR3 protein. In the table there are roughly 630,000 distinct CDR3 sequences, less than 9% of which are singletons. This sample was also put to use in a study of yellow fever vaccine responses in identical twins.

What was sequenced was PBMCs. These receptors were collected from a woman aged 18-29 years in good health.

This clonotype was observed at least ten times. The chain has TRBV2 and TRBJ1-6; maybe TRBD1 (6 bases). Germline V gives CDR1 SNHLY, CDR2 FYNNEI. This CDR3 spans 14 amino acids. V lost 7 bases to trimming and J lost 9 bases, with 16 bases between them. CDR3 sequence reads: CASNGGGLGSPLHF. The DNA of the CDR3 is TGTGCCAGCAACGGAGGGGGGTTGGGTTCACCCCTCCACTTT.

There are a few counts of this clonotype. This chain connects TRBV10-3 to TRBJ2-1; D not resolved. Germline V gene lookup returns CDR1 ENHRY and CDR2 SYGVKD. The CDR3 spans 17 residues. V lost 0 bases and J lost 3, with 15 bases in between. CDR3 protein: CAISESGIDTDYNEQFF. As DNA, the CDR3 is TGTGCCATCAGTGAGTCAGGGATCGATACCGACTACAATGAGCAGTTCTTC.

This clonotype has more than one count but fewer than ten. V and J are TRBV24-1 and TRBJ2-2; perhaps D is TRBD1 or TRBD2 (5 bases each). The germline V gene has CDR1 KGHDR and CDR2 SFDVKD. Trimming took 9 bases from V and 6 from J, leaving 10 bases between them. This CDR3 is 12 amino acids long. This CDR3 reads CATQGSAGELFF. CDR3 DNA sequence: TGTGCCACCCAGGGTAGCGCCGGGGAGCTGTTTTTT.

This clonotype came up many times. The rearrangement links TRBV9 to TRBJ2-1, with D perhaps TRBD1 (6 bases). CDR1 SGDLS and CDR2 YYNGEE come from the germline V gene. The ends were cut back, 0 bases at V and 2 bases at J, with 9 bases in the middle. This CDR3 comprises 15 residues. The CDR3 coding sequence is TGTGCCAGCAGCGTAGGAGGGGGTGCCTACAATGAGCAGTTCTTC. Translating it yields CASSVGGGAYNEQFF.

In this sample, this clonotype turned up a few times. The chain links TRBV5-6 to TRBJ2-5, with unresolved D. The CDR3 loop spans 15 amino acids. CDR1 is SGHDT, CDR2 YYEEEE, per germline. The germline V and J ends were trimmed by 4 bases and 4 bases, with 17 bases remaining between them. CDR3 protein: CASSEPAVLGETQYF. In nucleotides, the CDR3 is TGTGCCAGCAGCGAGCCGGCAGTGCTCGGAGAGACCCAGTACTTC.

Only a few counts were recorded for this clonotype. The rearrangement joins TRBV12-3 or TRBV12-4 to TRBJ2-5; a weak D match, TRBD2 (5 bases). The CDR3 contains 15 residues. Trimming took 6 bases from V and 0 from J, leaving 14 bases between them. The CDR3 DNA follows: TGTGCCAGCAGCCCTCGTCCGGGGTACCAAGAGACCCAGTACTTC. Its protein is CASSPRPGYQETQYF.

Ten or more counts support this clonotype. The chain uses TRBV6-1 and TRBJ2-5, with TRBD2 matching 14 bases. The germline gives CDR1 MNHNS, CDR2 SASEGT. The CDR3 extends over 17 amino acids. Trimming cost V 5 bases and J 5 bases; bases outside gene matches: 10. The CDR3 spells CASSQTGTSGSVETQYF. In DNA form, the CDR3 reads TGTGCCAGCAGTCAGACCGGGACTAGCGGGAGCGTCGAGACCCAGTACTTC.

This clonotype was observed at least ten times. The CDR3 coding sequence is TGCGCCAGCAGCCAAGTACTAGTCCCTGATACGCAGTATTTT. Protein sequence: CASSQVLVPDTQYF. The chain joins TRBV4-1 to TRBJ2-3; D is possibly TRBD2 (5 bases). CDR1 is MGHRA and CDR2 is YSYEKL in the germline V gene. V was pared by 1 base and J by 6 bases, with 11 bases between. CDR3 length: 14 residues.

This sequence joins TRBV20-1 and TRBJ2-3; tentative D call: TRBD2 (6 bases). The V end was cut by 6 bases, the J end by 2 bases, with 15 bases between. Germline V gene data show CDR1 as DFQATT and CDR2 as SNEGSKA (reference sequence). The CDR3 has 14 amino acids. In DNA form, the CDR3 reads TGCAGTGCCCCCGGGACTCCTAACACAGATACGCAGTATTTT. It specifies CSAPGTPNTDTQYF.

Only a few counts were recorded for this clonotype. The rearrangement joins TRBV5-1 to TRBJ2-1; 10 bases line up with TRBD2. With 5 bases clipped from V and 8 bases from J, the junction kept 7 bases outside the gene matches. There are 14 residues in the CDR3. Germline assignment: CDR1 SGHRS and CDR2 YFSETQ. The CDR3 DNA sequence: TGCGCCAGCAGACGAGCGGGAGGGCCCCATGAGCAGTTCTTC. Translation gives CASRRAGGPHEQFF. The full variable domain, with the rest looked up from reference TRBV5-1 and TRBJ2-1, is KAGVTQTPRYLIKTRGQQVTLSCSPISGHRSVSWYQQTPGQGLQFLFEYFSETQRNKGNFPGRFSGRQFSNSRSEMNVSTLELGDSALYLCASRRAGGPHEQFFGPGTRLTVL.

In this sample, this clonotype turned up many times. The rearrangement joins TRBV10-3 to TRBJ1-1; D gene unclear. Trimming took 0 bases from V and 6 from J, leaving 11 bases between them. Germline assignment: CDR1 ENHRY and CDR2 SYGVKD. The CDR3 is made up of 14 amino acids. The CDR3 spells CAISESGGWAEAFF. In DNA form, the CDR3 reads TGTGCCATCAGTGAGTCCGGAGGGTGGGCTGAAGCTTTCTTT.

This clonotype was seen more than once but under ten times. The chain uses TRBV24-1 and TRBJ2-7; either TRBD1 or TRBD2 may supply D (5 bases each). V was trimmed by 4 bases and J by 3 bases, leaving 12 bases between them. CDR1 is KGHDR and CDR2 is SFDVKD in the germline V gene. The CDR3 covers 14 residues. CDR3 sequence reads: CATSEPGPSYEQYF. DNA for the CDR3: TGTGCCACCAGTGAACCGGGACCTAGCTACGAGCAGTACTTC.

This clonotype was counted between two and nine times. The chain uses TRBV2 and TRBJ2-3; TRBD2 matches 8 bases. The CDR3 totals 15 residues. CDR1 and CDR2 from the germline V gene are SNHLY and FYNNEI. Germline trimming cut 6 bases from V and 2 bases from J; bases unmatched to any gene: 7. The CDR3: CASRYGGDPTDTQYF. The CDR3 coding sequence is TGTGCCAGCAGATACGGGGGGGACCCCACAGATACGCAGTATTTT.

The V call is TRBV27, the J call TRBJ1-5; 8 nucleotides align to TRBD1. CDR3 length: 14 amino acids. Losses at the gene ends were 6 bases for V and 6 bases for J; bases not matched to a gene: 7. Germline CDR1 MNHEY, CDR2 SMNVEV (reference sequence). The CDR3 coding sequence is TGTGCCAGCAGCGACAGGGGTAAAGGTCAGCCCCAGCATTTT. It specifies CASSDRGKGQPQHF.

This clonotype was observed a handful of times. The chain is built from TRBV6-1 and TRBJ2-3, with 8 bases identical to TRBD2. J lost 4 bases, V lost 5 bases, and 11 bases had no gene match. Germline V gene lookup returns CDR1 MNHNS and CDR2 SASEGT. This CDR3 comprises 16 residues. The CDR3 loop reads CASSPFLLAVADTQYF. DNA of the CDR3: TGTGCCAGCAGTCCTTTTTTACTAGCGGTCGCAGATACGCAGTATTTT.

The rearrangement uses TRBV29-1 and TRBJ2-5; TRBD1 aligns across 9 bases. The CDR3 spans 16 residues. In germline, CDR1 is SQVTM, CDR2 ANQGSEA. The ends lost 6 bases at V and 4 bases at J; junction bases unmatched: 15. CDR3 protein: CSVASGQGFSGETQYF. CDR3 DNA sequence: TGCAGCGTAGCAAGCGGACAGGGGTTTTCGGGAGAGACCCAGTACTTC.

The genes are TRBV6-5 and TRBJ2-2; no clear D. Germline loops: CDR1 MNHEY, CDR2 SVGAGI. This CDR3 has 15 amino acids. Between the trimmed V and J ends, which lost 0 bases and 8 bases, there was a span of 13 bases. The CDR3 protein is CASSYSIKGSGELFF. CDR3 nucleotides: TGTGCCAGCAGTTACTCGATAAAGGGCTCGGGGGAGCTGTTTTTT.

This clonotype was recorded at least ten times. J is TRBJ2-5 and V is TRBV5-1; the D gene is possibly TRBD2 (5 bases). In germline, CDR1 is SGHRS, CDR2 YFSETQ. Trimming cost V 4 bases and J 5 bases, with 9 bases left between them. CDR3 length equals 12 residues. CDR3 in amino acids: CASSQERETQYF. As DNA, the CDR3 is TGCGCCAGCAGCCAGGAGCGGGAGACCCAGTACTTC.

In regard to this clonotype: A much larger clone differs from this one at a single base, so this may be a read error. This chain links TRBV4-2 with TRBJ2-1; 8 nucleotides align to TRBD2. CDR1 and CDR2 from the germline V gene are LGHNA and YNFKEQ. The CDR3 has 20 amino acids. The CDR3 sequence is CASSQEGVAGGLSSYNVQFF. The CDR3 DNA sequence: TGTGCCAGCAGCCAAGAGGGTGTGGCGGGGGGTCTGAGCTCCTACAATGTGCAGTTCTTC.

In its sample, this clonotype was seen a few times. J is TRBJ2-4 and V is TRBV21-1; the D call in the table, TRBD2, was not verified against the DNA. TRBV21-1 counts as a pseudogene. CDR3 length: 16 amino acids. CDR3 in DNA: TGTGCCAGCAGCAAAGACGGGGGGGCCGGCAAAAACATTCAGTACTTC. This codes for CASSKDGGAGKNIQYF.

The chain combines TRBV7-9 with TRBJ1-3; 8 bases line up with TRBD1. J was trimmed by 4 bases and V by 1 base; bases with no gene match: 9. Germline CDR1 is SEHNR and CDR2 is FQNEAQ (reference sequence). This CDR3 is built from 17 residues. The chain's CDR3 is CASSLDRGQGNGNTIYF. CDR3 in DNA: TGTGCCAGCAGCTTAGACCGTGGACAGGGAAACGGAAACACCATATATTTT.

This clonotype was recorded a few times. This sequence joins TRBV28 and TRBJ2-7; no reliable D call. Trimming took off 5 bases at V and 2 bases at J, with 10 bases between the two ends. CDR3 length: 13 residues. Germline V gene lookup returns CDR1 MDHEN and CDR2 SYDVKM. For the CDR3, the DNA is TGTGCCAGCAGTGTGGGCTCGGCCTACGAGCAGTACTTC. This translates into CASSVGSAYEQYF.

The rearrangement uses TRBV11-2 and TRBJ2-5, with D perhaps matching TRBD1 or TRBD2 (5 bases each). The V gene's germline CDR1 is SGHAT and CDR2 FQNNGV. Trimming pared 6 bases from V and 0 bases from J, leaving 11 bases between. The CDR3 is 14 residues long. The CDR3 protein is CASRSEGYQETQYF. The CDR3 nucleotides are TGTGCCAGCAGATCAGAGGGGTACCAAGAGACCCAGTACTTC.

This clonotype was recorded many times. The J gene is TRBJ1-2, the V gene TRBV7-8; D is unclear. From germline, CDR1 is SGHVS and CDR2 FQNEAQ. The CDR3 spans 11 residues. V was cut by 5 bases and J by 5 bases, with 6 bases left in between. CDR3 bases: TGTGCCAGCAGCCCCAGTTATGGCTACACCTTC. Protein sequence: CASSPSYGYTF.